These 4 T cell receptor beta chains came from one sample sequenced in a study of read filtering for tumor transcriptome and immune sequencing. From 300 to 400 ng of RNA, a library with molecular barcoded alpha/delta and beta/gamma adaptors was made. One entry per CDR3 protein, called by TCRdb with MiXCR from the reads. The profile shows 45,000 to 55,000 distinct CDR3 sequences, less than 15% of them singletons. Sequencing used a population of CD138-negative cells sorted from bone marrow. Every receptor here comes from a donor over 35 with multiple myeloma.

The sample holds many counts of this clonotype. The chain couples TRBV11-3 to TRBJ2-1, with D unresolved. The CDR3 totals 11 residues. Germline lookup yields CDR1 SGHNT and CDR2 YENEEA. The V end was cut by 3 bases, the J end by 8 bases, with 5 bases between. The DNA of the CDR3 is TGTGCCAGCAGCTTCAGTGATGAGCAGTTCTTC. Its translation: CASSFSDEQFF. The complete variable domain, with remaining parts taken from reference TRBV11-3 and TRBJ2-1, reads EAGVVQSPRYKIIEKKQPVAFWCNPISGHNTLYWYLQNLGQGPELLIRYENEEAVDDSQLPKDRFSAERLKGVDSTLKIQPAELGDSAVYLCASSFSDEQFFGPGTRLTVL.

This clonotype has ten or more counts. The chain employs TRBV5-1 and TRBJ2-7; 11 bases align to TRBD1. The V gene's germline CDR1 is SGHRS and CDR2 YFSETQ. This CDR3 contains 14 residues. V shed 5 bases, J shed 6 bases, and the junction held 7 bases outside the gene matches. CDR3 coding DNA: TGCGCCAGCAGTTCCGGGACAGGGGGAAGCGAGCAGTACTTC. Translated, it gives CASSSGTGGSEQYF.

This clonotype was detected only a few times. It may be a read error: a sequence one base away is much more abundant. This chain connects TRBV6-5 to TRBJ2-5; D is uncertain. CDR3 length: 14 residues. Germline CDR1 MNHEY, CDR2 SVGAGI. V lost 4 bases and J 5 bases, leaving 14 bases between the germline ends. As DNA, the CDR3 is TGTGCCAGCAGTTGCTCGATGTTTGCGGAGACCCAGTACTTC. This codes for CASSCSMFAETQYF.

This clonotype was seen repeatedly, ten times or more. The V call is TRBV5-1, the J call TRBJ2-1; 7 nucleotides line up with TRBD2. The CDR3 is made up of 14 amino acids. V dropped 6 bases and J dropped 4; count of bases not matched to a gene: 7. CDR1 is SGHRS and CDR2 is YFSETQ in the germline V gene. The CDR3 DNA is TGCGCCAGCACAAGCGGGGCAAAGTACAATGAGCAGTTCTTC. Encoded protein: CASTSGAKYNEQFF.